This TCR beta chain was recorded in a study of blood T cells in healthy people across ages. Study-level results: It was held that diversity estimates obtained from one million T cells represented underestimates.

A sample-barcoded 5' primer and a J-beta primer mix were used in a second PCR of roughly 6 to 11 cycles. Each cDNA molecule received a tag from a template-switch adaptor that had 12 random nucleotides. CDR3-containing paired-end reads numbered at least 2.5 million in each sample. MiXCR was run by TCRdb on the 5' RACE reads, yielding one entry per CDR3 protein. The repertoire includes around 1.5 million distinct CDR3 sequences, 42% of them detected once, and roughly 7.7% sits in the top ten. V lost 4 bases and J lost 11; bases outside the gene matches: 19. This CDR3 spans 18 amino acids. The germline V gene encodes CDR1 LGHDT and CDR2 YNNKEL (reference sequence). Notes on this clonotype: The antigen is undetermined.

The chain carries TRBV3-1 and TRBJ2-5; 13 nucleotides match TRBD2. Sequenced: blood. This TCR derives from a woman aged 18-29 years in good health. CDR3 in amino acids: CASSRAWTSGGIYNEQYF. CDR3 DNA sequence: TGTGCCAGCAGCCGGGCATGGACTAGCGGGGGAATATACAATGAGCAGTACTTC.